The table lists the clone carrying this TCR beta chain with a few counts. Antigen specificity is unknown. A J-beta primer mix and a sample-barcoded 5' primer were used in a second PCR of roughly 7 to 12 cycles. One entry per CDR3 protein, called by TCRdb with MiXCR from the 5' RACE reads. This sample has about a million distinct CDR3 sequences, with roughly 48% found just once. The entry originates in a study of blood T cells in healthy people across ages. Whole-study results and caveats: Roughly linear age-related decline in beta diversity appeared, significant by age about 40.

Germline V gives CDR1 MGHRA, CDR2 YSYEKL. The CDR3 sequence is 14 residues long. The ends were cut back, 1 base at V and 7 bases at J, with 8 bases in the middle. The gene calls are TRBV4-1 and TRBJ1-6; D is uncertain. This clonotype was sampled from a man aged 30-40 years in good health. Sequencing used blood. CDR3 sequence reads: CASSQGAANSPLHF. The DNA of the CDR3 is TGCGCCAGCAGCCAAGGGGCGGCCAATTCACCCCTCCACTTT.